Only a few counts were recorded for the clone carrying this T cell receptor (delta chain). The antigen is unknown. The sample comes from a study of Vδ1+ human thymocytes. Alphabeta T cells were depleted, then CD3+ Vdelta1+ Vdelta2- thymocytes were FACS-sorted. The CDR3 is 21 amino acids. V shed 0 bases, J shed 0 bases, and the junction held 15 bases outside the gene matches. Germline CDR1 reads TSWWSYY; CDR2 reads QGS. Extracted RNA was reverse transcribed into cDNA. The CDR3 regions were amplified by multiplex PCR from V-gene primers to a constant-region primer. TCRdb re-identified clones in the multiplex PCR reads via CATT. The table has 70,000 or so delta-chain clones, about 38% seen once. Study conclusions and caveats: The authors advised highly purified populations and single-cell validation. Donors shared many TRG clonotypes but few TRD clonotypes. Around 20% of thymic delta-chain sequences were Vdelta2, with few Vdelta3, unlike blood Vdelta1+ controls. Highly polyclonal TRG and TRD repertoires with Gaussian CDR3 length distributions appeared in thymus.

The receptor was derived from a boy less than two years old who had congenital heart surgery. The J gene is TRDJ1, the V gene TRDV1, with 11 bases lining up with TRDD3. Material: Vdelta1+ gamma-delta thymocytes from the thymus. The subset is: FACS-sorted CD3+ TCRalphabeta- TCRVdelta1+ TCRVdelta2- thymocytes. CDR3 region: CALGELPAAGGYMCYTDKLIF. CDR3 coding DNA: TGTGCTCTTGGGGAACTCCCCGCGGCTGGGGGATACATGTGCTACACCGATAAACTCATCTTT.